The 28 T cell receptor beta chains presented below share a single source sample, sequenced in a study of T cell changes during pregnancy in multiple sclerosis. Profiled with immunoSEQ multiplex PCR; TCRdb holds only in-frame clones, not every one. This sample has 80,000 to 95,000 clones; around 93% occur once, and the top ten carry around 1.4%. Sequencing used peripheral blood, obtained in the third trimester of pregnancy. The receptors shown here come from a female donor in good health, enrolled as a control in a pregnancy study.

This sequence joins TRBV19 and TRBJ2-7; 9 nucleotides agree with TRBD2. Germline V gene data show CDR1 as LNHDA and CDR2 as SQIVND (reference sequence). This CDR3 comprises 17 residues. J gave up 4 bases and V 2 bases, and 12 bases lay outside the gene matches. The CDR3 is CASSISSKGSGRYEQYF. The CDR3 region has the DNA TGTGCCAGTAGTATATCGTCAAAGGGGAGCGGGAGGTACGAGCAGTACTTC.

The gene calls are TRBV11-2 and TRBJ2-3, with D unresolved. The CDR3 totals 12 residues. Between the trimmed V and J ends, which lost 1 base and 8 bases, there was a span of 7 bases. Germline V lookup: CDR1 SGHAT, CDR2 FQNNGV. The CDR3 nucleotides read TGTGCCAGCAGCTTAGGAACTGTTACGCAGTATTTT. It yields the protein CASSLGTVTQYF.

The rearrangement joins TRBV5-4 to TRBJ2-1; possibly TRBD2 for D (6 bases). CDR3 length: 13 amino acids. CDR1 and CDR2 from the germline V gene are SGHNT and YYREEE (reference sequence). V was cut by 0 bases and J by 7 bases, with 8 bases left in between. The CDR3 nucleotides read TGTGCCAGCAGCTTGGCGGAGGGGAATGAGCAGTTCTTC. This translates into CASSLAEGNEQFF.

V and J are TRBV10-3 and TRBJ2-7, with 8 positions matching TRBD1. This CDR3 region has 14 residues. The germline CDR1 and CDR2 sequences are ENHRY and SYGVKD. V gave up 6 bases and J gave up 3 bases; unmatched junction bases: 7. CDR3 in amino acids: CAIRPPGQGYEQYF. The CDR3 DNA reads as TGTGCCATCAGGCCACCTGGACAGGGCTACGAGCAGTACTTC.

The chain carries TRBV7-9 and TRBJ2-1; D gene uncertain. Germline assignment: CDR1 SEHNR and CDR2 FQNEAQ (reference sequence). The V and J ends lost 3 bases and 7 bases respectively, with 13 bases between them. This CDR3 spans 14 amino acids. The CDR3 here is CASSFVVDANEQFF. The DNA for the CDR3 is TGTGCCAGCAGCTTCGTGGTAGATGCTAATGAGCAGTTCTTC.

The chain is built from TRBV5-4 and TRBJ2-7; 10 nucleotides align to TRBD2. Trimming took 4 bases from V and 3 from J; bases not matched to a gene: 4. Germline V gene lookup returns CDR1 SGHNT and CDR2 YYREEE (reference sequence). This CDR3 is built from 14 residues. As DNA, the CDR3 is TGTGCCAGCAGCCCGACTAGCGGGTTCTACGAGCAGTACTTC. Amino acid sequence: CASSPTSGFYEQYF.

The V gene is TRBV4-1, the J gene TRBJ2-1, with 12 bases fitting TRBD2. Germline CDR1 reads MGHRA; CDR2 reads YSYEKL. The ends lost 4 bases at V and 5 bases at J; junction bases unmatched: 3. This CDR3 spans 15 amino acids. CDR3 protein: CASSPGLAGHNEQFF. DNA of the CDR3: TGCGCCAGCAGCCCTGGACTAGCGGGACACAATGAGCAGTTCTTC.

The sample holds one count of this clone. The rearrangement uses TRBV14 and TRBJ2-1; 10 bases match TRBD2. The CDR3 is 18 residues long. Germline values: CDR1 SGHDN, CDR2 FVKESK. V gave up 0 bases and J gave up 5 bases; unmatched junction bases: 10. CDR3 sequence reads: CASSQDLPTSGINNEQFF. The CDR3 DNA reads TGTGCCAGCAGCCAAGATCTCCCTACTAGCGGGATAAACAATGAGCAGTTCTTC.

The V call is TRBV6-5, the J call TRBJ2-5, with D tentatively TRBD1 (6 bases). V was shortened by 0 bases and J by 5 bases, with 16 bases between the two germline ends. Per the germline V gene, CDR1 is MNHEY and CDR2 is SVGAGI. The CDR3 is 16 residues long. In DNA form, the CDR3 reads TGTGCCAGCAGTTACTCGCCGGACAGACCACTGGAGACCCAGTACTTC. Amino acid sequence: CASSYSPDRPLETQYF.

This clone was seen once. This chain connects TRBV5-1 to TRBJ2-5, with 8 bases fitting TRBD2. The CDR3 spans 14 residues. V lost 2 bases to trimming and J lost 5 bases; unmatched junction nucleotides: 5. Germline loops: CDR1 SGHRS, CDR2 YFSETQ. The CDR3 region has the DNA TGCGCCAGCAGCTTCGCTAGCGGGCGGGAGACCCAGTACTTC. Protein: CASSFASGRETQYF.

The chain is built from TRBV27 and TRBJ1-5; 7 nucleotides match TRBD1. Trimming cost V 4 bases and J 6 bases; bases outside gene matches: 9. Germline CDR1 and CDR2: MNHEY and SMNVEV (reference sequence). The CDR3 consists of 15 residues. CDR3 loop: CASSWRQGMGQPQHF. CDR3 DNA sequence: TGTGCCAGCAGTTGGAGACAGGGCATGGGTCAGCCCCAGCATTTT.

The CDR3 bases are TGCAGCGTTGGGGGAGGAGCAGGGGGCTACAATGAGCAGTTCTTC. This gives the protein CSVGGGAGGYNEQFF. The gene calls are TRBV29-1 and TRBJ2-1; possibly TRBD1 for D (7 bases). Germline V gene data show CDR1 as SQVTM and CDR2 as ANQGSEA. Trimming stripped 4 bases from V and 3 bases from J, with 16 bases between. This CDR3 spans 15 amino acids.

This chain links TRBV28 with TRBJ1-5; D perhaps matches TRBD1 (5 bases). The CDR3 contains 14 residues. V was clipped by 5 bases and J by 7 bases, with 15 bases between them. In germline, CDR1 is MDHEN, CDR2 SYDVKM. The CDR3 is CASSPPGGNQPQHF. The CDR3 DNA follows: TGTGCCAGCAGTCCTCCTGGGGGGAACCAGCCCCAGCATTTT.

The rearrangement uses TRBV2 and TRBJ2-5, with 10 bases lining up with TRBD2. The V segment lost 4 bases and the J segment 5 bases; nucleotides outside the gene matches: 1. CDR1 is SNHLY and CDR2 is FYNNEI in the germline V gene. The CDR3 is 13 amino acids. This CDR3 is CASSGGLAETQYF. The CDR3 DNA follows: TGTGCCAGCAGTGGGGGACTAGCGGAGACCCAGTACTTC.

The J gene is TRBJ1-2, the V gene TRBV5-6; 9 bases map to TRBD1. V trimming: 6 bases; J trimming: 7 bases; junction bases outside the gene matches: 19. Germline loops: CDR1 SGHDT, CDR2 YYEEEE. CDR3 size: 17 residues. The CDR3 nucleotides are TGTGCCAGCATCCTTGGTCCCCCCGGACAGGGGCATTCTGGCTACACCTTC. It is translated as CASILGPPGQGHSGYTF.

This chain links TRBV27 with TRBJ2-7, with D maybe TRBD2 (5 bases). This CDR3 is built from 13 residues. Trimming took off 3 bases at V and 5 bases at J, with 11 bases between the two ends. CDR1 is MNHEY, CDR2 SMNVEV, per germline (reference sequence). The CDR3 DNA reads as TGTGCCAGCAGTTTTGGAGGCCTCGACGAGCAGTACTTC. It translates to CASSFGGLDEQYF.

The rearrangement joins TRBV14 to TRBJ2-7; maybe TRBD1 (6 bases). V lost 1 base and J 3 bases, leaving 10 bases between the germline ends. The CDR3 length is 14 residues. CDR1 and CDR2 from the germline V gene are SGHDN and FVKESK. In nucleotides, the CDR3 is TGTGCCAGCAGCCAAGTGACAGGTATCTACGAGCAGTACTTC. Its translation is CASSQVTGIYEQYF. Full variable domain (outside the CDR3, taken from reference TRBV14 and TRBJ2-7): EAGVTQFPSHSVIEKGQTVTLRCDPISGHDNLYWYRRVMGKEIKFLLHFVKESKQDESGMPNNRFLAERTGGTYSTLKVQPAELEDSGVYFCASSQVTGIYEQYFGPGTRLTVT.

The chain combines TRBV2 with TRBJ1-1, with D uncertain. This CDR3 spans 11 amino acids. The V end lost 4 bases, the J end lost 7 bases, and 7 bases lay between the germline ends. Germline V gene lookup returns CDR1 SNHLY and CDR2 FYNNEI. CDR3 in DNA: TGTGCCAGCAGTGGCAGTTTTGAAGCTTTCTTT. Encoded protein: CASSGSFEAFF.

The chain has TRBV10-3 and TRBJ2-2, with a tentative D call TRBD2 (7 bases). This CDR3 is built from 16 residues. V was clipped by 7 bases and J by 3 bases, with 18 bases between them. Germline CDR1 and CDR2: ENHRY and SYGVKD. The CDR3 DNA follows: TGTGCCATCAAGGACGGGGGCGGGAGCGACACCGGGGAGCTGTTTTTT. Its translation: CAIKDGGGSDTGELFF.

The chain recombines TRBV30 with TRBJ1-3; 7 bases line up with TRBD1. Germline loops: CDR1 GTSNPN, CDR2 SVGIG (reference sequence). V trimming: 3 bases; J trimming: 0 bases; junction bases outside the gene matches: 5. This CDR3 spans 15 amino acids. The CDR3 spells CAWRRDSYSGNTIYF. In nucleotides, the CDR3 is TGTGCCTGGAGACGGGACAGCTACTCTGGAAACACCATATATTTT.

The chain links TRBV2 to TRBJ2-1; D unclear. Germline-derived CDR1 and CDR2 are SNHLY and FYNNEI. The CDR3 is 12 amino acids. V dropped 6 bases and J dropped 9 bases, with 12 bases sitting between them. The CDR3 DNA sequence: TGTGCCAGCAGAGCGAGCTCCCTTGAGCAGTTCTTC. Its protein product is CASRASSLEQFF.

This chain connects TRBV27 to TRBJ2-1, with a tentative D call TRBD2 (6 bases). V shed 2 bases and J shed 2 bases, with 7 bases lying between them. CDR3 length equals 14 residues. The germline gives CDR1 MNHEY, CDR2 SMNVEV (reference sequence). The CDR3 bases are TGTGCCAGCAGTTTACCGGGGGCCTACAATGAGCAGTTCTTC. Translating it yields CASSLPGAYNEQFF.

V usage is TRBV2 and J usage is TRBJ1-5; D possibly corresponds to TRBD1 (5 bases). Germline lookup yields CDR1 SNHLY and CDR2 FYNNEI. Trimming cost V 5 bases and J 0 bases, with 11 bases left between them. The CDR3 runs to 15 residues. The CDR3 bases are TGTGCCAGCAGTACGACAGATAATAGCAATCAGCCCCAGCATTTT. This gives the protein CASSTTDNSNQPQHF.

The chain joins TRBV6-6 to TRBJ2-7, with TRBD2 matching over 7 bases. The germline V gene has CDR1 MNHNY and CDR2 SVGAGI (reference sequence). This CDR3 spans 15 amino acids. V was pared by 0 bases and J by 2 bases, with 4 bases of the junction left unmatched. Written as DNA, the CDR3 is TGTGCCAGCAGTTACTCTGGGGGAGGGACCTACGAGCAGTACTTC. Translated, it gives CASSYSGGGTYEQYF.

The gene calls are TRBV11-2 and TRBJ2-1; no clear D gene. Looked up from germline, CDR1 is SGHAT and CDR2 is FQNNGV. With 3 bases removed from V and 4 bases from J, the gap between germline ends came to 7 bases. The CDR3 extends over 13 amino acids. In DNA, the CDR3 is TGTGCCAGCAGCTTCCGCGGATACAATGAGCAGTTCTTC. It yields the protein CASSFRGYNEQFF.

This chain's CDR3 is CASSSGRAGSETQYF. For the CDR3, the DNA is TGTGCCAGCAGTAGCGGGAGGGCCGGGAGTGAGACCCAGTACTTC. The J gene is TRBJ2-5, the V gene TRBV2; 10 nucleotides match TRBD2. V trimming: 5 bases; J trimming: 5 bases; junction bases outside the gene matches: 8. Per the germline V gene, CDR1 is SNHLY and CDR2 is FYNNEI. The CDR3 covers 15 residues.

The gene calls are TRBV27 and TRBJ2-7, with 8 bases fitting TRBD1. CDR1 is MNHEY, CDR2 SMNVEV, per germline (reference sequence). V shed 6 bases, J shed 3 bases, and the junction held 13 bases outside the gene matches. There are 16 residues in the CDR3. The CDR3 DNA reads as TGTGCCAGCAGCCCCTCCCTGGGACAGGAATACTACGAGCAGTACTTC. Its protein product is CASSPSLGQEYYEQYF.

The chain recombines TRBV30 with TRBJ2-7; D is possibly TRBD2 (5 bases). Germline V gene data show CDR1 as GTSNPN and CDR2 as SVGIG (reference sequence). V dropped 2 bases and J dropped 5 bases, with 13 bases sitting between them. The CDR3 contains 13 residues. The chain's CDR3 is CAWSSRELNEQYF. As DNA, the CDR3 is TGTGCCTGGAGTTCGAGGGAGTTGAACGAGCAGTACTTC.